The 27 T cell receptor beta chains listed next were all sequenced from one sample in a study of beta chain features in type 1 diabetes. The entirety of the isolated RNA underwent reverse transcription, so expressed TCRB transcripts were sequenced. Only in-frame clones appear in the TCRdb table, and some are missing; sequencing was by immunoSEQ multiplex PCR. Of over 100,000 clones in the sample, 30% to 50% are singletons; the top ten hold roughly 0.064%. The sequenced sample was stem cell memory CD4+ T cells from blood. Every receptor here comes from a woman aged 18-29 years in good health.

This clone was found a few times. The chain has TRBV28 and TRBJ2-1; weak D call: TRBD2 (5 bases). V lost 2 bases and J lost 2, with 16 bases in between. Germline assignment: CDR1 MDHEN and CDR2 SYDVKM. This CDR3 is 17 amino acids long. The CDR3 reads CASSLVEGLTTYNEQFF. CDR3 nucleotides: TGTGCCAGCAGTTTAGTTGAGGGCCTAACTACCTACAATGAGCAGTTCTTC.

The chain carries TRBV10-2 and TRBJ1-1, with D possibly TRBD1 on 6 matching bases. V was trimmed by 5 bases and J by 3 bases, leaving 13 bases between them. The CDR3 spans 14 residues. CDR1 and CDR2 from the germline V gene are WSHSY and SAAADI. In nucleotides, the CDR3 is TGCGCCAGCAGTTATCGGAACAGGGACACTGAAGCTTTCTTT. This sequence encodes CASSYRNRDTEAFF.

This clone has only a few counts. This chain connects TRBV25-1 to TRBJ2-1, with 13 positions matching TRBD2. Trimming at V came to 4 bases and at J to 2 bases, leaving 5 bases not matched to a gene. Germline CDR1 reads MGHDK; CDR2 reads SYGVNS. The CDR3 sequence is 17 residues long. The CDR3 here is CASSGTSGRGTYNEQFF. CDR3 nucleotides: TGTGCCAGCAGTGGGACTAGCGGGAGAGGGACCTACAATGAGCAGTTCTTC. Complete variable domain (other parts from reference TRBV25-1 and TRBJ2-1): EADIYQTPRYLVIGTGKKITLECSQTMGHDKMYWYQQDPGMELHLIHYSYGVNSTEKGDLSSESTVSRIRTEHFPLTLESARPSHTSQYLCASSGTSGRGTYNEQFFGPGTRLTVL.

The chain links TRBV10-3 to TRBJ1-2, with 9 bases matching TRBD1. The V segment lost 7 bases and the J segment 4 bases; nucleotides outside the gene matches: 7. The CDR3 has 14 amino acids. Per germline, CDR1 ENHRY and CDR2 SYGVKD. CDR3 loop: CAITGTGSIYGYTF. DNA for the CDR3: TGTGCCATCACCGGGACAGGGAGTATCTATGGCTACACCTTC.

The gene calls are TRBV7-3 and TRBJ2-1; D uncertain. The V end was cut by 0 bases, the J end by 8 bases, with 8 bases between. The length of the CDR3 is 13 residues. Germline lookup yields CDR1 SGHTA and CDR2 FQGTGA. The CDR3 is CASSLTRFDEQFF. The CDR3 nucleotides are TGTGCCAGCAGCTTAACGAGGTTCGATGAGCAGTTCTTC.

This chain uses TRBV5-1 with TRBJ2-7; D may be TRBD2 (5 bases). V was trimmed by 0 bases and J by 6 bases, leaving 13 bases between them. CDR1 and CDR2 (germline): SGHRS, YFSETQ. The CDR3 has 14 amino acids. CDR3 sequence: CASSLGEWSSEQYF. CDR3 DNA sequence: TGCGCCAGCAGCTTGGGGGAGTGGAGTAGCGAGCAGTACTTC.

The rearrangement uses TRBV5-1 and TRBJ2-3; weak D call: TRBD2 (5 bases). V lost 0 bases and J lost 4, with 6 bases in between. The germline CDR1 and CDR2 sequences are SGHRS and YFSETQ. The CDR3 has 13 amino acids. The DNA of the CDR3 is TGCGCCAGCAGCTTGGGGCGGGCAGATACGCAGTATTTT. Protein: CASSLGRADTQYF. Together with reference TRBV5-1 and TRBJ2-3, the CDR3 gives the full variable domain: KAGVTQTPRYLIKTRGQQVTLSCSPISGHRSVSWYQQTPGQGLQFLFEYFSETQRNKGNFPGRFSGRQFSNSRSEMNVSTLELGDSALYLCASSLGRADTQYFGPGTRLTVL.

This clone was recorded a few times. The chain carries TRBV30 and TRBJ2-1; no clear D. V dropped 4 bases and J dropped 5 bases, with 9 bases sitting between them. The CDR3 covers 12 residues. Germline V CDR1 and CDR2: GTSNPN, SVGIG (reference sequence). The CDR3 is CAWNLFNNEQFF. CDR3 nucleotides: TGTGCCTGGAATCTCTTTAACAATGAGCAGTTCTTC.

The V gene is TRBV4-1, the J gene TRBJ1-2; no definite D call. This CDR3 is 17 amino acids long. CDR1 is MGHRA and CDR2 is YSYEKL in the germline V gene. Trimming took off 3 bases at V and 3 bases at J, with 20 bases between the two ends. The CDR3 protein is CASSHDRARGGYYGYTF. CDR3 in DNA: TGCGCCAGCAGCCATGATCGAGCTCGGGGAGGGTACTATGGCTACACCTTC.

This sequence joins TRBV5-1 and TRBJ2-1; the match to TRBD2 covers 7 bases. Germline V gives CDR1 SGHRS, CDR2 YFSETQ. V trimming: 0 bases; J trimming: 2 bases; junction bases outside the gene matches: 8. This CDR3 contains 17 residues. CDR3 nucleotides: TGCGCCAGCAGCTTGGTGGCGGGCGGGAGCCCCTACAATGAGCAGTTCTTC. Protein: CASSLVAGGSPYNEQFF.

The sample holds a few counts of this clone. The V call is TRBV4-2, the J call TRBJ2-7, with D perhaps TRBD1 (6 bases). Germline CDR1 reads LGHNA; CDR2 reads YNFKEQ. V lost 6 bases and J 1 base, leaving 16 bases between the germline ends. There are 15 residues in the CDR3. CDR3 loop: CASRQGPGQSYEQYF. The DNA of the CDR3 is TGTGCCAGCAGGCAGGGGCCGGGGCAGTCCTACGAGCAGTACTTC.

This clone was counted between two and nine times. The CDR3 here is CASGSGSRGFGTDTQYF. In DNA form, the CDR3 reads TGTGCCAGCGGGAGCGGGAGTCGGGGGTTTGGGACAGATACGCAGTATTTT. The chain recombines TRBV28 with TRBJ2-3; 8 bases map to TRBD2. The CDR3 runs to 17 residues. V dropped 8 bases and J dropped 3; count of bases not matched to a gene: 16. Looked up from germline, CDR1 is MDHEN and CDR2 is SYDVKM.

The CDR3 loop reads CASSRGQGAYNEQFF. Here the CDR3 DNA reads TGCGCCAGCAGCCGAGGACAGGGAGCCTACAATGAGCAGTTCTTC. The chain carries TRBV4-1 and TRBJ2-1; 8 bases match TRBD1. The CDR3 spans 15 residues. Germline CDR1 MGHRA, CDR2 YSYEKL. With V trimmed by 4 bases and J by 2 bases, 4 bases remained unmatched.

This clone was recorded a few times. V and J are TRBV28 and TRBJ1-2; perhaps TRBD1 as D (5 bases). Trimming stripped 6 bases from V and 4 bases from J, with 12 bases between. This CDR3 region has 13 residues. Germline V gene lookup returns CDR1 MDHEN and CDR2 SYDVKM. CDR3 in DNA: TGTGCCAGCAGATCAGGGTTTTTCTATGGCTACACCTTC. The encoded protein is CASRSGFFYGYTF.

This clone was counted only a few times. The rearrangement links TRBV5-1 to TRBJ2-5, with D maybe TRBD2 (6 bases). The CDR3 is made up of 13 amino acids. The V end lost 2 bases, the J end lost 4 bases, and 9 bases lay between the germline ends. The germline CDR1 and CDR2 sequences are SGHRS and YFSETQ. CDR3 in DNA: TGCGCCAGCAGCTTCGGGAGCATAGAGACCCAGTACTTC. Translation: CASSFGSIETQYF.

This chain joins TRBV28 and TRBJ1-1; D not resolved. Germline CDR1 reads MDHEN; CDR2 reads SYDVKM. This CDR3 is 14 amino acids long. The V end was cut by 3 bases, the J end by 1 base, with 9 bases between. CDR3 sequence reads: CASSFGLRNTEAFF. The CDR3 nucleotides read TGTGCCAGCAGTTTTGGACTGAGGAACACTGAAGCTTTCTTT.

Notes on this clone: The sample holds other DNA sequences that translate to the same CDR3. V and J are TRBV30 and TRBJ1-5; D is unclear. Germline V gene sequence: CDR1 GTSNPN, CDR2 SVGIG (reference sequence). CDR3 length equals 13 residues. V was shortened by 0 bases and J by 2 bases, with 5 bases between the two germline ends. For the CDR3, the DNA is TGTGCCTGGAGTGTACGGGGCAATCAGCCCCAGCATTTT. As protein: CAWSVRGNQPQHF.

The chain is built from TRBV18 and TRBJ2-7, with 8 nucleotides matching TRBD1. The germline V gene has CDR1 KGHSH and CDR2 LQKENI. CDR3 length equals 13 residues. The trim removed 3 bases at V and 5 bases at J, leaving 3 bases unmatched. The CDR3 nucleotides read TGTGCCAGCTCACCGGGACAGGTGCACGAGCAGTACTTC. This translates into CASSPGQVHEQYF.

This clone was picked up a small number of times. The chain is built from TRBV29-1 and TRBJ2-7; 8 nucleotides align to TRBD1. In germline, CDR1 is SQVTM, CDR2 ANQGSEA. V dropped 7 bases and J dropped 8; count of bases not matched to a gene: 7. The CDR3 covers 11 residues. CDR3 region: CSGIDRGKQYF. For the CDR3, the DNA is TGCAGCGGGATCGACAGGGGAAAGCAGTACTTC.

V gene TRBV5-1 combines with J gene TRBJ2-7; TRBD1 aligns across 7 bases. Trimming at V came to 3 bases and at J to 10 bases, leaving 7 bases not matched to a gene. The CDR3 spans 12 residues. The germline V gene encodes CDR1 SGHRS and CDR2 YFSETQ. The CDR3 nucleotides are TGCGCCAGCAGCTCGACAGGGCTTGGCCAGTACTTC. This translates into CASSSTGLGQYF.

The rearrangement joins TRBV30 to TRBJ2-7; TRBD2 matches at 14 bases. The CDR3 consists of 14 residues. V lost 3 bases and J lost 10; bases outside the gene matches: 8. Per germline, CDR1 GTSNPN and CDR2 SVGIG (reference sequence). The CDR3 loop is CAWRTGTSGSVQYF. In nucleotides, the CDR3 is TGTGCCTGGAGGACCGGGACTAGCGGGAGTGTACAGTACTTC.

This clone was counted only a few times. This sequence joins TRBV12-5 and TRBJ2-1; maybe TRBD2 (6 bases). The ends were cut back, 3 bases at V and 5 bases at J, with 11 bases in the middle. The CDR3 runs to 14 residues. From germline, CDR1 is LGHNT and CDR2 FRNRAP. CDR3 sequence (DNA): TGTGCTAGTGGTTTACGGGGGAGTGACAATGAGCAGTTCTTC. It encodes CASGLRGSDNEQFF. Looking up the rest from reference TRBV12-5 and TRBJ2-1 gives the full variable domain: DARVTQTPRHKVTEMGQEVTMRCQPILGHNTVFWYRQTMMQGLELLAYFRNRAPLDDSGMPKDRFSAEMPDATLATLKIQPSEPRDSAVYFCASGLRGSDNEQFFGPGTRLTVL.

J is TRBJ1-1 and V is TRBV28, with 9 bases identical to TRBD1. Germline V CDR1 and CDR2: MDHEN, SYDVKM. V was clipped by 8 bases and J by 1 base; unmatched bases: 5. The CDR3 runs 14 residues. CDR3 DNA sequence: TGTGCCAGCCTCCTGGGACAGGGGAACACTGAAGCTTTCTTT. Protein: CASLLGQGNTEAFF.

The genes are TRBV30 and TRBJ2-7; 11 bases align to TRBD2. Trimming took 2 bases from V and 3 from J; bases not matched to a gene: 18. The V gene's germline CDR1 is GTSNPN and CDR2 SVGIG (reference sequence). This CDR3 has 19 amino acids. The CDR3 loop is CAWSPIGTSGKERYYEQYF. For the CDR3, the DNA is TGTGCCTGGAGTCCGATCGGGACTAGCGGAAAAGAGAGATACTACGAGCAGTACTTC.

The CDR3 nucleotides are TGCGCCAGCAGCTTGGGACAGACCCCTGAAGCTTTCTTT. Protein: CASSLGQTPEAFF. This rearrangement joins TRBV5-1 to TRBJ1-1; weak D call: TRBD1 (5 bases). The germline gives CDR1 SGHRS, CDR2 YFSETQ. V lost 0 bases and J 6 bases, leaving 9 bases between the germline ends. This CDR3 has 13 amino acids.

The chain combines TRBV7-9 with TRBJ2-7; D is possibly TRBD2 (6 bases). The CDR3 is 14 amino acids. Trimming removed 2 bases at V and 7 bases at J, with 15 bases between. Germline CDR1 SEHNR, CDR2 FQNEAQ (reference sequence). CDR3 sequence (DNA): TGTGCCAGCAGCTTAACCGGGACTCTTGGGGAGCAGTACTTC. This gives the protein CASSLTGTLGEQYF.

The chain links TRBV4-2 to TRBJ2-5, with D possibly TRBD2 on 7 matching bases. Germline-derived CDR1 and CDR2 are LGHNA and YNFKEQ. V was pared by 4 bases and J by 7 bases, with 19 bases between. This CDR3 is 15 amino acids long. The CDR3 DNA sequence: TGTGCCAGCAGCCTCACGAACGGGGGGCTGGGGACCCAGTACTTC. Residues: CASSLTNGGLGTQYF.